This T cell receptor (beta chain) was recorded in a study of blood T cell repertoires in COVID-19. CDR3 length equals 14 residues. The V and J ends lost 0 bases and 2 bases respectively, with 8 bases between them. The germline V gene encodes CDR1 SGHNT and CDR2 YYREEE (reference sequence). Authors' data handling: For nucleated cells, counts were estimated from reference gene primer amplification. The assay was immunoSEQ multiplex PCR, and TCRdb's table has in-frame clones only and misses some. The V and J calls and clone size come from that table; D and trimming were worked out from the DNA. The repertoire has hundreds of thousands of clones, 70% to 90% of them found once; the top ten carry 2.2%.

This clonotype was obtained from a man younger than 45 who had recovered from COVID-19. The source material was PBMCs or T cells enriched from blood (not recorded which). V usage is TRBV5-4 and J usage is TRBJ1-2, with D unclear. The CDR3 DNA reads as TGTGCCAGCAGCTTGGAACTAACAAACTATGGCTACACCTTC. This encodes CASSLELTNYGYTF.